These 3 T cell receptor beta chains were all obtained from the same sample, sequenced in a study of cytomegalovirus exposure and HLA in healthy donors. The PCR had 60 Vbeta and 13 Jbeta primers. Sequencing was performed with immunoSEQ multiplex PCR; in TCRdb, only in-frame clones are kept and a portion is missing. The table has some 150,000 clones, about 85% seen once. Sequencing was done on a sample of PBMCs. All receptors come from a woman under 30 in good health and CMV-seronegative.

This clone turned up a few times. The chain combines TRBV4-3 with TRBJ2-5; TRBD2 matches at 9 bases. Losses at the gene ends were 4 bases for V and 1 base for J; bases not matched to a gene: 1. Germline V gene data show CDR1 as LGHNA and CDR2 as YSLEER. This CDR3 spans 14 amino acids. The CDR3 reads CASSPGLAQETQYF. The DNA of the CDR3 is TGCGCCAGCAGCCCGGGACTAGCCCAAGAGACCCAGTACTTC.

J is TRBJ2-7 and V is TRBV4-3; 7 nucleotides align to TRBD1. This CDR3 has 15 residues. V was pared by 1 base and J by 0 bases, with 3 bases of the junction left unmatched. Germline lookup yields CDR1 LGHNA and CDR2 YSLEER. The CDR3 region has the DNA TGCGCCAGCAGCCAAGGACAGGGTTACTCCTACGAGCAGTACTTC. This codes for CASSQGQGYSYEQYF.

This clone was picked up one time. This chain links TRBV5-1 with TRBJ2-2; 8 bases are shared with TRBD1. Germline CDR1 reads SGHRS; CDR2 reads YFSETQ. The trim removed 4 bases at V and 3 bases at J, leaving 5 bases unmatched. The CDR3 is 15 amino acids. The chain's CDR3 is CASSERQGHTGELFF. In DNA, the CDR3 is TGCGCCAGCAGCGAAAGACAGGGGCACACCGGGGAGCTGTTTTTT.